This T cell receptor beta chain was identified in a study of blood T cell repertoires in COVID-19 (TCRdb year 2020). About the study as a whole: The collaborator samples originated in the United States, Italy and Spain and spanned the acute and convalescent phases of COVID-19. The material from the prospective study consisted of cDNA or gDNA derived from T cells, B-cell-depleted T cells, or PBMCs. Deeply sampled blood TCRbeta repertoires from subjects exposed to, actively infected with, or recovered from COVID-19 were included in the dataset. The repertoires were released in a freely available public database meant as a resource for research on the immune response to SARS-CoV-2. The samples were drawn from the first 160 participants of the ongoing ImmuneRACE study and from 950 to 1,500 subjects provided by 6 global collaborators. Sample metadata almost always included a de-identified subject ID, COVID-19 status, age in years and sex. Where HLA class I and class II types were available, the types were taken from metadata supplied by the sample provider, not from assay-based typing.

CDR3 length: 17 amino acids, cysteine to phenylalanine. The entry retains the CDR3 DNA only, 51 bases that are in frame from base 1. The germline V gene (reference sequence) yields LGHDT for CDR1 and YNNKEL for CDR2. Relative to germline, V is missing 4 bases and J is missing 1 base, with 6 bases of the junction outside any gene match. TCRbeta CDR3 regions were amplified from genomic DNA using the immunoSEQ Assay, a bias-controlled multiplex PCR. The paper's data handling went like this. Within the assay, amplification of reference gene primers was used to estimate how many nucleated cells each sample contained. To quantify the absolute abundance of each unique TCRbeta CDR3 rearrangement, sequence reads were collapsed and filtered. For each sample, productive Simpson clonality was calculated as the square root of Simpson's diversity index across productive rearrangements. In its TCRdb copy, this immuneACCESS table keeps in-frame sequences only and misses some clones. Where compared with another copy, unresolved V genes explain less than half of these, and the others have no known cause. The DNA gave D and trimming, while V, J and clone size come from that table. The sample includes roughly 250,000 clones, with about nine tenths observed a single time. The top ten hold about 6.3% of the sample.

Of note for this clone: There is no known antigen for this receptor. No much larger clone exists at a distance of one base, and base qualities are not known.

Points the paper makes about the study in general: How much clinical and demographic metadata was included differed by source and by participant, and the metadata was provided uncurated.

In the prospective study, participants were roughly 18 to 100 years old, resided in about two dozen geographic areas of the United States, and were enrolled through a virtual design. In the prospective study, participants were assigned to cohorts based on the clinical history participants reported in a screening survey and a study questionnaire. In the prospective study, whole blood, serum and a nasopharyngeal or oropharyngeal swab were collected from each participant by mobile phlebotomists. Prospective study participants could optionally give additional blood draws and questionnaires over a roughly two-month period. Blood samples from the prospective study were shipped frozen or at room temperature prior to DNA extraction.

The rearranged chain carries TRBV3-1 (or the pseudogene TRBV3-2) and TRBJ2-4, with 11 central nucleotides matching TRBD2. The source of this sequence is a woman aged 25 to 39 with acute COVID-19. The specimen was PBMCs or T cells enriched from blood (not recorded which). The CDR3 region has the sequence CASSRTSGGAAKNIQYF. The nucleotide sequence is TGTGCCAGCAGCCGCACTAGCGGGGGCGCGGCCAAAAACATTCAGTACTTC.